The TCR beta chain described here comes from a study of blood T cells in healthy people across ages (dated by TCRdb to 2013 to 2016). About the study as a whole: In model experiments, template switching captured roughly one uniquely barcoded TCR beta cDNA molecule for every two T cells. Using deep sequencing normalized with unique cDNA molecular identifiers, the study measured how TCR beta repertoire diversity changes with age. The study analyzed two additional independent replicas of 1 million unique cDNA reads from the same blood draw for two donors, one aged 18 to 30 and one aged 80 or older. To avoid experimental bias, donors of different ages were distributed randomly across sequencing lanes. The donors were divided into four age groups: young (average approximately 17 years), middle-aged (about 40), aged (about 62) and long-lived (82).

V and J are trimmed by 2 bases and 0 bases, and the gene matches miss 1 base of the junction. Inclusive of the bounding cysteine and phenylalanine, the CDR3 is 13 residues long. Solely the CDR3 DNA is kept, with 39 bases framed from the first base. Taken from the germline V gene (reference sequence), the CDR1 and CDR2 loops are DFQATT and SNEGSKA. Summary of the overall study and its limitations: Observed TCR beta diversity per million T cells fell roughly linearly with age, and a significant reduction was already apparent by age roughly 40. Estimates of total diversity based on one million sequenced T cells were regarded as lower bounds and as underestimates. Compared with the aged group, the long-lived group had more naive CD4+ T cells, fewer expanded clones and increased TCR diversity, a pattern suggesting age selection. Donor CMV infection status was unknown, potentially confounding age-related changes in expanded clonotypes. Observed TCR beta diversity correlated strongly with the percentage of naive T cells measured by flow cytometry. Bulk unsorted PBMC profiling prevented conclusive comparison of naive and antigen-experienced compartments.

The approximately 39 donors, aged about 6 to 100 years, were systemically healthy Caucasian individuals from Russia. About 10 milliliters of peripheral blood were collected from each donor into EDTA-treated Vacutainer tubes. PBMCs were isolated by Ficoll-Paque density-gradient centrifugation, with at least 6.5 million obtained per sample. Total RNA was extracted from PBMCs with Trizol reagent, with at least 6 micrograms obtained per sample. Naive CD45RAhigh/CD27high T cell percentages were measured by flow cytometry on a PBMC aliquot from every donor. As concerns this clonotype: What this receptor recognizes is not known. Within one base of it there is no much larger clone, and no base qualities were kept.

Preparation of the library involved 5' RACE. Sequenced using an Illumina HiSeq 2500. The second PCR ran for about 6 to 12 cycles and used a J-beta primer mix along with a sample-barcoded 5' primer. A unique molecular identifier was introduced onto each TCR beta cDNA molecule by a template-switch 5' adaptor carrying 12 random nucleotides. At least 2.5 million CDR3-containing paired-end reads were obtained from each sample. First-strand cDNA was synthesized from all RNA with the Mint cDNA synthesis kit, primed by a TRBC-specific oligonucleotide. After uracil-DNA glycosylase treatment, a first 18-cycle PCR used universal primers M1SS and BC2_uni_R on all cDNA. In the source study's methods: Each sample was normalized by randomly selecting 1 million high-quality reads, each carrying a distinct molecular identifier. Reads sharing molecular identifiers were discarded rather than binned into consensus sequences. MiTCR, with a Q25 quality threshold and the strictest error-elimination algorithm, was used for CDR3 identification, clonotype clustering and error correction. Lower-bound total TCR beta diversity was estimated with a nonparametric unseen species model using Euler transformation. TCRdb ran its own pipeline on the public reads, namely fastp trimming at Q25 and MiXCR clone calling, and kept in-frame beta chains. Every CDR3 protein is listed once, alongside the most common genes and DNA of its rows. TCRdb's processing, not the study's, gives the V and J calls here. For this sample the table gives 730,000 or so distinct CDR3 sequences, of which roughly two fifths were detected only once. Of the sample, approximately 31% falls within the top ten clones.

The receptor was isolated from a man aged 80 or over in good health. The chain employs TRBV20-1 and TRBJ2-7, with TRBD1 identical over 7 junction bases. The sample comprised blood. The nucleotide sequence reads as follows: TGCAGTGCTAGACAGGGGGTCTCCTACGAGCAGTACTTC. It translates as CSARQGVSYEQYF.